These 28 T cell receptor beta chains were all obtained from the same sample, sequenced in a study of CD8+CD57+ T cells in acquired aplastic anemia. Patients sequenced had flow cytometry evidence of CD8+CD57+ cell expansion. Template material for TCR beta VDJ and CDR3 profiling consisted of genomic DNA. TCRdb itself ran the reads through MiXCR, one entry per CDR3 protein. The data hold around 150,000 distinct CDR3 sequences, with around half observed a single time. Sample: sorted CD4+, CD8+, or CD8+CD57+ T cells (not recorded which) from PBMCs. The origin of the receptors is a human donor with aplastic anemia.

This clonotype was detected ten times or more. V is TRBV7-8 and J is TRBJ2-7; D is perhaps TRBD2 (5 bases). Trimming cost V 5 bases and J 0 bases, with 17 bases left between them. The CDR3 is 16 amino acids. Germline CDR1 SGHVS, CDR2 FQNEAQ. The CDR3 spells CASSPIGNSFSYEQYF. The CDR3 DNA follows: TGTGCCAGCAGCCCCATCGGGAATAGCTTCTCCTACGAGCAGTACTTC.

This clonotype was counted many times. The chain uses TRBV12-3 or TRBV12-4 and TRBJ2-6; 7 nucleotides agree with TRBD1. V was clipped by 5 bases and J by 2 bases; unmatched bases: 3. The CDR3 has 15 residues. CDR3 in DNA: TGTGCCAGCAGTCTGACAGGGCCTGGGGCCAACGTCCTGACTTTC. Translated: CASSLTGPGANVLTF.

The chain carries TRBV5-4 and TRBJ2-2; 7 bases match TRBD1. V gave up 2 bases and J gave up 7 bases; unmatched junction bases: 2. The CDR3 totals 13 residues. Germline V gene data show CDR1 as SGHNT and CDR2 as YYREEE (reference sequence). CDR3 sequence (DNA): TGTGCCAGCAGCTTTACAGGGGTCGGGGAGCTGTTTTTT. Translated, it gives CASSFTGVGELFF.

This clonotype has a count of ten or more. This chain uses TRBV2 with TRBJ2-5, with 9 bases identical to TRBD2. V trimming: 7 bases; J trimming: 4 bases; junction bases outside the gene matches: 10. CDR3 length: 15 amino acids. Germline V CDR1 and CDR2: SNHLY, FYNNEI. CDR3: CASKAGGPIGETQYF. CDR3 nucleotides: TGTGCCAGCAAGGCGGGAGGGCCTATCGGAGAGACCCAGTACTTC.

This chain links TRBV4-2 with TRBJ2-1; perhaps D is TRBD1 or TRBD2 (5 bases each). Germline assignment: CDR1 LGHNA and CDR2 YNFKEQ. V dropped 1 base and J dropped 1 base, with 5 bases sitting between them. This CDR3 has 14 residues. The CDR3 here is CASSQGGSYNEQFF. CDR3 bases: TGTGCCAGCAGCCAAGGGGGGTCCTACAATGAGCAGTTCTTC.

The chain carries TRBV6-1 and TRBJ2-3, with 15 bases matching TRBD2. This CDR3 comprises 19 residues. Germline-derived CDR1 and CDR2 are MNHNS and SASEGT. Losses at the gene ends were 0 bases for V and 1 base for J; bases not matched to a gene: 5. The CDR3 is CASSEAGTSGRIGTDTQYF. In DNA form, the CDR3 reads TGTGCCAGCAGTGAAGCGGGGACTAGCGGGAGGATTGGCACAGATACGCAGTATTTT.

This clonotype was seen more than once but under ten times. The chain combines TRBV6-5 with TRBJ2-2, with D hard to call. The CDR3 has 18 residues. CDR1 MNHEY and CDR2 SVGAGI come from the germline V gene. The V end was cut by 0 bases, the J end by 1 base, with 15 bases between. The CDR3 DNA reads as TGTGCCAGCAGTTACTCGATAAAAGCGCCAAGGAACACCGGGGAGCTGTTTTTT. It specifies CASSYSIKAPRNTGELFF.

The genes are TRBV5-5 and TRBJ1-6; no definite D call. The CDR3 runs to 15 residues. CDR1 SGHKS and CDR2 YYEKEE come from the germline V gene (reference sequence). The ends were cut back, 0 bases at V and 9 bases at J, with 13 bases in the middle. The CDR3 spells CASSLGRTILSPLHF. CDR3 DNA sequence: TGTGCCAGCAGCTTGGGACGAACAATTCTTTCACCCCTCCACTTT. Variable domain in full (rest from reference TRBV5-5 and TRBJ1-6): DAGVTQSPTHLIKTRGQQVTLRCSPISGHKSVSWYQQVLGQGPQFIFQYYEKEERGRGNFPDRFSARQFPNYSSELNVNALLLGDSALYLCASSLGRTILSPLHFGNGTRLTVT.

Concerning this clonotype itself: A read error is possible here, since a much larger clone lies one base away. This chain joins TRBV20-1 and TRBJ2-2, with a possible D match to TRBD1 (7 bases). Looked up from germline, CDR1 is DFQATT and CDR2 is SNEGSKA (reference sequence). V was pared by 2 bases and J by 1 base, with 17 bases between. This CDR3 has 17 residues. This CDR3 is CSARNLAGQRNTGELFF. The CDR3, as DNA: TGCAGTGCTAGAAATCTCGCGGGACAGAGGAACACCGGGGAGCTGTTTTTT.

The rearrangement uses TRBV10-2 and TRBJ1-4; maybe TRBD1 (6 bases). Germline V gene data show CDR1 as WSHSY and CDR2 as SAAADI. There are 15 residues in the CDR3. V was clipped by 5 bases and J by 7 bases, with 17 bases between them. DNA for the CDR3: TGCGCCAGCAGTAGACGGGACACCGAGGGTGAAAAACTGTTTTTT. Protein product: CASSRRDTEGEKLFF.

This clonotype was picked up one time. The V call is TRBV20-1, the J call TRBJ2-5; TRBD1 aligns across 8 bases. The CDR3 is 15 amino acids. Germline trimming cut 2 bases from V and 4 bases from J; bases unmatched to any gene: 9. In germline, CDR1 is DFQATT, CDR2 SNEGSKA (reference sequence). For the CDR3, the DNA is TGCAGTGCTAGATTAGACCAGGGGGCACGAGAGACCCAGTACTTC. Amino acid sequence: CSARLDQGARETQYF.

In this sample, this clonotype turned up many times. The chain employs TRBV5-1 and TRBJ1-5; TRBD1 matches at 8 bases. The ends lost 4 bases at V and 3 bases at J; junction bases unmatched: 9. Per germline, CDR1 SGHRS and CDR2 YFSETQ. CDR3 length equals 16 residues. The CDR3 reads CASSLGQGESNQPQHF. The CDR3 DNA follows: TGCGCCAGCAGCCTAGGACAGGGCGAATCCAATCAGCCCCAGCATTTT.

The chain couples TRBV20-1 to TRBJ2-6; tentative D call: TRBD2 (5 bases). CDR1 DFQATT and CDR2 SNEGSKA come from the germline V gene (reference sequence). This CDR3 has 14 residues. Deletions cut 3 bases from V and 0 bases from J, with 6 bases between. CDR3 nucleotides: TGCAGTGCTAGGGGAGCCTCTGGGGCCAACGTCCTGACTTTC. It yields the protein CSARGASGANVLTF.

About this clonotype itself: This sequence may be a read error, since a much larger clone differs from it by one base. V and J are TRBV7-8 and TRBJ2-7; D is undetermined. Looked up from germline, CDR1 is SGHVS and CDR2 is FQNEAQ. The CDR3 totals 13 residues. V was shortened by 8 bases and J by 0 bases, with 11 bases between the two germline ends. The CDR3 loop reads CASPPSVSYEQYF. Here the CDR3 DNA reads TGTGCCAGCCCACCATCGGTCTCCTACGAGCAGTACTTC.

Relative to its sample, this clonotype is medium-sized. V and J are TRBV29-1 and TRBJ1-1; D gene unclear. Per the germline V gene, CDR1 is SQVTM and CDR2 is ANQGSEA. CDR3 length equals 15 residues. V was clipped by 2 bases and J by 4 bases, with 17 bases between them. The CDR3 sequence: CSVERRIGLFTEAFF. The DNA for the CDR3 is TGCAGCGTTGAAAGGAGGATAGGGCTATTCACTGAAGCTTTCTTT.

This clonotype was seen ten or more times. The CDR3 protein is CASSPGAPSEQYF. The CDR3 nucleotides are TGTGCCAGCAGCCCGGGAGCTCCCAGCGAGCAGTACTTC. This chain connects TRBV6-6 to TRBJ2-7; a possible D gene is TRBD2 (6 bases). The germline V and J ends were trimmed by 6 bases and 6 bases, with 15 bases remaining between them. This CDR3 has 13 residues. CDR1 and CDR2 from the germline V gene are MNHNY and SVGAGI (reference sequence).

The CDR3 DNA reads TGTGCCATCCGCCCGGGACGCCTATCTCCGGGCACTGAAGCTTTCTTT. Protein product: CAIRPGRLSPGTEAFF. The chain recombines TRBV10-3 with TRBJ1-1; perhaps TRBD1 as D (5 bases). Trimming left V 8 bases short and J 4 bases short, with 23 bases between. The CDR3 sequence is 16 residues long. Per germline, CDR1 ENHRY and CDR2 SYGVKD.

The chain is built from TRBV2 and TRBJ2-5; D gene ambiguous. From germline, CDR1 is SNHLY and CDR2 FYNNEI. Trimming shortened V by 6 bases and J by 2 bases, and 10 bases separated the two germline ends. The CDR3 runs to 13 residues. CDR3 sequence reads: CASSVRWQETQYF. CDR3 DNA: TGTGCCAGCAGCGTAAGGTGGCAAGAGACCCAGTACTTC.

CDR3 DNA sequence: TGTGCCAGCTTGAGGCAGGGGAGGGAAAAACTGTTTTTT. Its protein product is CASLRQGREKLFF. V gene TRBV2 combines with J gene TRBJ1-4; possibly TRBD1 for D (6 bases). In germline, CDR1 is SNHLY, CDR2 FYNNEI. V gave up 8 bases and J gave up 8 bases, with 15 bases separating them. The CDR3 covers 13 residues.

This clonotype was picked up a small number of times. CDR3 protein: CATSTRTSGDNEQFF. Written as DNA, the CDR3 is TGTGCCACCAGCACGCGGACTAGCGGAGACAATGAGCAGTTCTTC. The rearrangement joins TRBV15 to TRBJ2-1, with 10 nucleotides matching TRBD2. Trimming cost V 4 bases and J 5 bases; bases outside gene matches: 5. In germline, CDR1 is LNHNV, CDR2 YYDKDF (reference sequence). The CDR3 extends over 15 amino acids.

The chain recombines TRBV20-1 with TRBJ2-3; no clear D. Germline-derived CDR1 and CDR2 are DFQATT and SNEGSKA (reference sequence). V was trimmed by 1 base and J by 2 bases, leaving 10 bases between them. The CDR3 has 14 residues. CDR3 in amino acids: CSARAHASTDTQYF. Written as DNA, the CDR3 is TGCAGTGCTAGAGCTCACGCCTCCACAGATACGCAGTATTTT.

As for this clonotype: A single base separates this from a much larger clone, so it may be a read error. The chain has TRBV10-3 and TRBJ1-2, with D unclear. Germline assignment: CDR1 ENHRY and CDR2 SYGVKD. This CDR3 is built from 13 residues. Trimming cost V 6 bases and J 4 bases, with 12 bases left between them. Here the CDR3 DNA reads TGTGCCATCAGCACGGAACCCATCTATGGCTACACCTTC. Translation: CAISTEPIYGYTF.

This chain connects TRBV28 to TRBJ2-7; 8 nucleotides align to TRBD1. The CDR3 contains 16 residues. CDR1 and CDR2 (germline): MDHEN, SYDVKM. V shed 6 bases, J shed 6 bases, and the junction held 16 bases outside the gene matches. For the CDR3, the DNA is TGTGCCAGCAGCCCACCGGGACAGGTAGGTCTCGGCGAGCAGTACTTC. It codes for CASSPPGQVGLGEQYF.

The rearrangement uses TRBV11-2 and TRBJ2-2, with 12 positions matching TRBD1. Germline CDR1 is SGHAT and CDR2 is FQNNGV. The CDR3 length is 16 residues. The trim removed 8 bases at V and 0 bases at J, leaving 4 bases unmatched. The CDR3 loop is CASSGQGAPNTGELFF. CDR3 DNA sequence: TGTGCCAGCTCGGGACAGGGGGCCCCGAACACCGGGGAGCTGTTTTTT.

Comments on this clonotype: This may be a read error, as it is one base from a much larger clone. The chain joins TRBV11-2 to TRBJ1-1; D possibly corresponds to TRBD1 (6 bases). With 5 bases removed from V and 4 bases from J, the gap between germline ends came to 17 bases. Germline CDR1 reads SGHAT; CDR2 reads FQNNGV. The CDR3 sequence is 15 residues long. The CDR3 nucleotides are TGTGCCAGCAGCCCCTCCGCAGGGGTGGCCACTGAAGCTTTCTTT. Protein: CASSPSAGVATEAFF.

This clonotype was detected only a few times. The CDR3 protein is CATSDPGGPYNEQFF. CDR3 in DNA: TGTGCCACCAGTGATCCAGGGGGCCCCTACAATGAGCAGTTCTTC. The chain couples TRBV24-1 to TRBJ2-1; 8 nucleotides align to TRBD1. The CDR3 has 15 residues. Germline V gene data show CDR1 as KGHDR and CDR2 as SFDVKD. V lost 3 bases and J lost 2; bases outside the gene matches: 2.

To note about this clonotype: The junction does not match germline at one end; this may be a read error. The CDR3 spells CASSPTDTGLYRYTF. The CDR3 DNA reads as TGCGCCAGCAGCCCCACTGACACGGGACTCTATCGCTACACCTTC. The chain uses TRBV5-1 and TRBJ1-2, with D perhaps TRBD1 (5 bases). This CDR3 is built from 15 residues. Germline V lookup: CDR1 SGHRS, CDR2 YFSETQ. The full variable domain, in which reference TRBV5-1 and TRBJ1-2 provide the parts outside the CDR3, is KAGVTQTPRYLIKTRGQQVTLSCSPISGHRSVSWYQQTPGQGLQFLFEYFSETQRNKGNFPGRFSGRQFSNSRSEMNVSTLELGDSALYLCASSPTDTGLYRYTFGSGTRLTVV.

This clonotype was seen a single time. CDR3 sequence reads: CASSEQGRYEQYF. The CDR3 region has the DNA TGTGCCAGCAGTGAACAGGGGCGCTACGAGCAGTACTTC. This chain joins TRBV2 and TRBJ2-7, with a weak D call TRBD1 (6 bases). Trimming removed 2 bases from V and 3 bases from J, with 8 bases in between. The CDR3 consists of 13 residues. CDR1 is SNHLY and CDR2 is FYNNEI in the germline V gene.